What follows are 32 T cell receptor beta chains derived from one specimen sequenced in a study of cytotoxic CD8 clonotypes in ibrutinib-treated CLL. TCRdb's table, derived via immunoSEQ multiplex PCR, lists solely in-frame clones and lacks some. Of tens of thousands of clones in the sample, over 80% were seen once. This specimen consisted of PBMCs, obtained after 24 months of ibrutinib treatment. The receptor source for this set is a human donor with chronic lymphocytic leukemia.

J is TRBJ2-3 and V is TRBV5-1; 10 positions match TRBD2. The junction had 2 bases not matched to a gene; V was cut back by 4 bases and J by 0 bases. CDR1 SGHRS and CDR2 YFSETQ come from the germline V gene. The CDR3 covers 15 residues. Here the CDR3 DNA reads TGCGCCAGCAGCCCGACTAGCGGGAGCACAGATACGCAGTATTTT. Translating gives CASSPTSGSTDTQYF.

The chain links TRBV10-3 to TRBJ2-7, with 10 bases fitting TRBD2. Germline-derived CDR1 and CDR2 are ENHRY and SYGVKD. The CDR3 covers 15 residues. With V trimmed by 0 bases and J by 4 bases, 3 bases remained unmatched. The CDR3 DNA reads TGTGCCATCAGTGAGTCGCTAGCGGGAGTATACGAGCAGTACTTC. It yields the protein CAISESLAGVYEQYF.

V usage is TRBV18 and J usage is TRBJ2-1, with 7 bases that match TRBD1. The CDR3 has 13 amino acids. Germline V gives CDR1 KGHSH, CDR2 LQKENI. V lost 3 bases and J lost 4; bases outside the gene matches: 0. CDR3 in DNA: TGTGCCAGCTCACCGGGACAGTACAATGAGCAGTTCTTC. Protein product: CASSPGQYNEQFF. Together with reference TRBV18 and TRBJ2-1, the CDR3 gives the full variable domain: NAGVMQNPRHLVRRRGQEARLRCSPMKGHSHVYWYRQLPEEGLKFMVYLQKENIIDESGMPKERFSAEFPKEGPSILRIQQVVRGDSAAYFCASSPGQYNEQFFGPGTRLTVL.

This chain uses TRBV25-1 with TRBJ1-1, with 7 positions matching TRBD1. The trim removed 7 bases at V and 2 bases at J, leaving 7 bases unmatched. Germline CDR1 reads MGHDK; CDR2 reads SYGVNS. CDR3 length: 14 amino acids. The CDR3 reads CASINRGPNTEAFF. CDR3 nucleotides: TGTGCCAGCATCAACAGGGGCCCAAACACTGAAGCTTTCTTT.

The chain couples TRBV19 to TRBJ2-4; D gene unclear. The V end lost 4 bases, the J end lost 1 base, and 14 bases lay between the germline ends. This CDR3 comprises 16 residues. Germline V gene lookup returns CDR1 LNHDA and CDR2 SQIVND (reference sequence). The CDR3 DNA reads as TGTGCCAGTAGTAAGGCCCTGGGAATGGCCAAAAACATTCAGTACTTC. This encodes CASSKALGMAKNIQYF.

The chain uses TRBV10-3 and TRBJ1-5; tentatively, D is TRBD1 (5 bases). Trimming cost V 2 bases and J 10 bases, with 18 bases left between them. The germline gives CDR1 ENHRY, CDR2 SYGVKD. The CDR3 length is 15 residues. DNA for the CDR3: TGTGCCATCAGTGAGACAGGACCCACCAGACGCCCCCAGCATTTT. Its protein is CAISETGPTRRPQHF.

The J gene is TRBJ2-3, the V gene TRBV7-2; 7 nucleotides match TRBD1. This CDR3 contains 15 residues. With V trimmed by 4 bases and J by 0 bases, 4 bases remained unmatched. The germline CDR1 and CDR2 sequences are SGHTA and FQGNSA. The CDR3 DNA reads as TGTGCCAGCAGCTCGAGGACAGGCAGCACAGATACGCAGTATTTT. Its translation is CASSSRTGSTDTQYF.

This clone was seen only once. The chain recombines TRBV6-5 with TRBJ2-5; D is ambiguous. The CDR3 covers 14 residues. Trimming removed 2 bases at V and 2 bases at J, with 9 bases between. The V gene's germline CDR1 is MNHEY and CDR2 SVGAGI. The CDR3 nucleotides read TGTGCCAGCAGTTACGGTTATGGGCAAGAGACCCAGTACTTC. It specifies CASSYGYGQETQYF.

The V and J genes are TRBV7-3 and TRBJ2-3; 15 positions agree with TRBD2. Germline V CDR1 and CDR2: SGHTA, FQGTGA. Unmatched junction bases numbered 1, after V lost 3 bases and J lost 3 bases. There are 16 residues in the CDR3. CDR3 loop: CASSFGTSGRTDTQYF. The CDR3 DNA follows: TGTGCCAGCAGCTTCGGGACTAGCGGGAGGACAGATACGCAGTATTTT.

The CDR3 DNA reads as TGTGCCAGCAACGAGCTACCGAACGGCTACACCTTC. Amino acid sequence: CASNELPNGYTF. V gene TRBV7-2 combines with J gene TRBJ1-2; D is undetermined. Trimming cost V 7 bases and J 8 bases, with 14 bases left between them. Per germline, CDR1 SGHTA and CDR2 FQGNSA. This CDR3 has 12 amino acids.

The chain combines TRBV6-6 with TRBJ2-1; D is unclear. Germline V CDR1 and CDR2: MNHNY, SVGAGI (reference sequence). CDR3 size: 11 residues. V was cut by 6 bases and J by 5 bases, with 5 bases left in between. The CDR3 protein is CASRQNNEQFF. In nucleotides, the CDR3 is TGTGCCAGCAGACAGAACAATGAGCAGTTCTTC.

CDR3 DNA: TGTGCCAGCAGGACCGGGTCTGGGACTAACTATGGCTACACCTTC. Translated: CASRTGSGTNYGYTF. The chain carries TRBV2 and TRBJ1-2; D call uncertain. Germline CDR1 SNHLY, CDR2 FYNNEI. The CDR3 has 15 amino acids. V was shortened by 6 bases and J by 0 bases, with 14 bases between the two germline ends. Using reference TRBV2 and TRBJ1-2 for the parts outside the CDR3, the full variable domain is EPEVTQTPSHQVTQMGQEVILRCVPISNHLYFYWYRQILGQKVEFLVSFYNNEISEKSEIFDDQFSVERPDGSNFTLKIRSTKLEDSAMYFCASRTGSGTNYGYTFGSGTRLTVV.

V and J are TRBV7-2 and TRBJ2-1, with TRBD2 matching 13 bases. CDR1 and CDR2 from the germline V gene are SGHTA and FQGNSA. V shed 2 bases, J shed 6 bases, and the junction held 7 bases outside the gene matches. This CDR3 is built from 17 residues. CDR3 protein: CASSLNFRTSGSNEQFF. The DNA for the CDR3 is TGTGCCAGCAGCTTAAACTTCCGGACTAGCGGGAGCAATGAGCAGTTCTTC.

In nucleotides, the CDR3 is TGCAGCGTTGCCGGGACTAGCGGGATTTCCCGCTACAATGAGCAGTTCTTC. This encodes CSVAGTSGISRYNEQFF. The V call is TRBV29-1, the J call TRBJ2-1; 13 bases fit TRBD2. Germline CDR1 reads SQVTM; CDR2 reads ANQGSEA. The length of the CDR3 is 17 residues. Trimming cost V 4 bases and J 3 bases; bases outside gene matches: 9.

The chain has TRBV4-3 and TRBJ2-5; weak D call: TRBD2 (6 bases). The germline gives CDR1 LGHNA, CDR2 YSLEER. V was cut by 5 bases and J by 2 bases, with 15 bases left in between. The CDR3 covers 15 residues. Here the CDR3 reads CASSLSLASQETQYF. CDR3 sequence (DNA): TGCGCCAGCAGCTTGTCCCTAGCGTCGCAAGAGACCCAGTACTTC.

This chain links TRBV28 with TRBJ2-3; D ambiguous. V gave up 4 bases and J gave up 7 bases, with 9 bases separating them. From germline, CDR1 is MDHEN and CDR2 SYDVKM. The CDR3 is made up of 12 amino acids. CDR3: CASSSLGNTQYF. CDR3 nucleotides: TGTGCCAGCAGTTCTTTAGGTAATACGCAGTATTTT.

As concerns this clone: Sequence at one end of the junction differs from germline and may be a read error. The chain uses TRBV5-1 and TRBJ2-3, with TRBD2 identical over 9 bases. Germline assignment: CDR1 SGHRS and CDR2 YFSETQ. The CDR3 is 14 amino acids. CDR3 sequence (DNA): TGCGCCAGCAGGTTGGGACTAGCTACAGATACGCAGTATTTT. Translating gives CASRLGLATDTQYF.

The chain combines TRBV5-4 with TRBJ2-1; no definite D call. Trimming left V 4 bases short and J 3 bases short, with 11 bases between. Germline-derived CDR1 and CDR2 are SGHNT and YYREEE (reference sequence). The CDR3 sequence is 14 residues long. CDR3 sequence (DNA): TGTGCCAGCAGCCCGTCACACCTCTACAATGAGCAGTTCTTC. It specifies CASSPSHLYNEQFF.

The chain uses TRBV6-1 and TRBJ1-2, with 9 bases aligning to TRBD1. This CDR3 has 14 amino acids. The V and J ends lost 2 bases and 8 bases, in that order; junction bases with no gene match: 6. CDR1 and CDR2 (germline): MNHNS, SASEGT. DNA of the CDR3: TGTGCCAGCAGTGAAACCGACAGGGGGTTAGGCTACACCTTC. It translates to CASSETDRGLGYTF.

This clone was counted once. The V call is TRBV7-2, the J call TRBJ2-3, with D possibly matching TRBD1 (6 bases). CDR1 is SGHTA and CDR2 is FQGNSA in the germline V gene. This CDR3 comprises 14 residues. V was trimmed by 5 bases and J by 3 bases, leaving 12 bases between them. In DNA form, the CDR3 reads TGTGCCAGCAGCAAGGACAGAGGTACAGATACGCAGTATTTT. Its protein product is CASSKDRGTDTQYF.

The chain carries TRBV19 and TRBJ2-1; no clear D gene. V was shortened by 7 bases and J by 5 bases, with 12 bases between the two germline ends. CDR1 LNHDA and CDR2 SQIVND come from the germline V gene (reference sequence). The CDR3 sequence is 13 residues long. Written as DNA, the CDR3 is TGTGCCAGTAACGTTCTTGGTAACAATGAGCAGTTCTTC. This translates into CASNVLGNNEQFF.

The chain has TRBV20-1 and TRBJ2-2; D unclear. Germline V CDR1 and CDR2: DFQATT, SNEGSKA (reference sequence). The V end lost 3 bases, the J end lost 6 bases, and 5 bases lay between the germline ends. The CDR3 has 11 residues. The CDR3 DNA follows: TGCAGTGCTAGGACGTCCGGGGAGCTGTTTTTT. Its translation: CSARTSGELFF.

The chain employs TRBV2 and TRBJ1-5, with TRBD1 as a possible D gene (6 bases). CDR1 is SNHLY and CDR2 is FYNNEI in the germline V gene. Trimming cost V 10 bases and J 4 bases, with 11 bases left between them. This CDR3 spans 12 amino acids. The CDR3 DNA reads as TGTGCCACAAAGGGGGAAAATCAGCCCCAGCATTTT. Its translation: CATKGENQPQHF.

The chain joins TRBV4-3 to TRBJ1-2, with 7 bases identical to TRBD1. Unmatched junction bases numbered 6, after V lost 1 base and J lost 1 base. Germline V gene data show CDR1 as LGHNA and CDR2 as YSLEER. CDR3 length: 16 residues. The CDR3: CASSQAVHRGNYGYTF. CDR3 DNA sequence: TGCGCCAGCAGCCAAGCTGTTCACAGGGGTAACTATGGCTACACCTTC.

The chain links TRBV15 to TRBJ2-7, with TRBD1 as a possible D gene (6 bases). This CDR3 region has 15 residues. Trimming left V 4 bases short and J 0 bases short, with 13 bases between. Germline CDR1 is LNHNV and CDR2 is YYDKDF (reference sequence). In DNA, the CDR3 is TGTGCCACCAGCAAGACAGGCCTGAGCTCCTACGAGCAGTACTTC. It encodes CATSKTGLSSYEQYF.

The gene calls are TRBV18 and TRBJ2-3; 8 nucleotides line up with TRBD2. The CDR3 consists of 15 residues. V was clipped by 2 bases and J by 6 bases; unmatched bases: 7. Germline V CDR1 and CDR2: KGHSH, LQKENI. DNA of the CDR3: TGTGCCAGCTCACCATCGGGCGGGAGGTTCGATACGCAGTATTTT. Protein sequence: CASSPSGGRFDTQYF.

The chain joins TRBV5-4 to TRBJ2-5, with 12 nucleotides matching TRBD2. With V trimmed by 4 bases and J by 4 bases, 5 bases remained unmatched. Germline V lookup: CDR1 SGHNT, CDR2 YYREEE (reference sequence). The CDR3 has 15 residues. CDR3 DNA sequence: TGTGCCAGCAGCGCGACTAGCGGGAGTTCAGAGACCCAGTACTTC. Residues: CASSATSGSSETQYF.

This clone was detected once. At one end the junction does not follow the germline gene, possibly because of a read error. This chain uses TRBV28 with TRBJ2-5, with D possibly being TRBD1 (5 bases). The CDR3 runs 14 residues. Germline CDR1 and CDR2: MDHEN and SYDVKM. CDR3 DNA sequence: TGTGCCAGCAATTTACAGGCAAACCAAGAGACCCAGTACTTC. It translates to CASNLQANQETQYF.

The chain has TRBV7-9 and TRBJ2-1; 9 positions agree with TRBD2. Per germline, CDR1 SEHNR and CDR2 FQNEAQ (reference sequence). V gave up 7 bases and J gave up 4 bases; unmatched junction bases: 14. The CDR3 loop spans 17 amino acids. The CDR3 here is CASNSWTSANLYNEQFF. In DNA form, the CDR3 reads TGTGCCAGCAACTCCTGGACTAGCGCAAATCTATACAATGAGCAGTTCTTC.

This chain uses TRBV6-1 with TRBJ2-2; no definite D call. V dropped 4 bases and J dropped 0 bases, with 6 bases sitting between them. CDR1 is MNHNS, CDR2 SASEGT, per germline. The CDR3 has 14 amino acids. CDR3 nucleotide sequence: TGTGCCAGCAGTGCCCCGACGAACACCGGGGAGCTGTTTTTT. This translates into CASSAPTNTGELFF.

The chain joins TRBV7-2 to TRBJ1-6, with TRBD1 matching 9 bases. V gave up 6 bases and J gave up 9 bases; unmatched junction bases: 6. Germline lookup yields CDR1 SGHTA and CDR2 FQGNSA. The CDR3 covers 14 residues. CDR3 DNA: TGTGCCAGCAGACCTCGGGACAGGGTTTCACCCCTCCACTTT. Translated: CASRPRDRVSPLHF.

This clone was counted once. The V gene is TRBV29-1, the J gene TRBJ2-7; D is undetermined. Germline CDR1 reads SQVTM; CDR2 reads ANQGSEA. The length of the CDR3 is 12 residues. Trimming removed 2 bases at V and 6 bases at J, with 11 bases between. DNA for the CDR3: TGCAGCGTTGAAATTGATACCGGCGAGCAGTACTTC. Residues: CSVEIDTGEQYF.